These 23 T cell receptor beta chains were sequenced from one sample in a study of T cells in Graves' hyperthyroidism and ophthalmopathy. Amplified TCR beta CDR3 regions derived from RNA transcripts. The TCR CDR3 was amplified in a first-round RT-PCR using the HTBI primer set. TCRdb re-called the multiplex PCR reads through MiXCR, storing one row per CDR3 protein. The sample lists approximately 560,000 distinct CDR3 sequences; approximately 14% were seen once. The material sequenced was blood. These receptors came from a woman in her 30s with Graves' hyperthyroidism.

Note on this clonotype: Being one base from a much bigger clone, this may be a read error. The V call is TRBV5-1, the J call TRBJ2-7; 9 positions match TRBD2. Per the germline V gene, CDR1 is SGHRS and CDR2 is YFSETQ. The CDR3 consists of 15 residues. CDR3 DNA: TGCGCCAGCAGATTAGCGGGAGTATTCGAATACGGGCAGTACTTC. As protein: CASRLAGVFEYGQYF.

A remark on this clonotype: This clone may be a read error of a much larger clone one base away. The rearrangement joins TRBV6-2 or TRBV6-3 to TRBJ2-7; D may match TRBD1 or TRBD2 (5 bases each). CDR1 MNHEY and CDR2 SVGEGT come from the germline V gene. CDR3 length equals 16 residues. Trimming removed 2 bases at V and 7 bases at J, with 21 bases between. The CDR3 nucleotides are TGTGCCAGCAGTTACGCCGGGACGGCCGACCACAATGAGCAGTACTTC. Translation gives CASSYAGTADHNEQYF.

This clonotype appeared many times. The V gene is TRBV5-1, the J gene TRBJ2-7; D call uncertain. This CDR3 region has 14 residues. Germline CDR1 is SGHRS and CDR2 is YFSETQ. V lost 3 bases to trimming and J lost 1 base, with 11 bases between them. The CDR3 DNA reads as TGCGCCAGCAGCTCCTCGCCCTTGTCCTACGAGCAGTACTTC. Its protein product is CASSSSPLSYEQYF.

This clonotype was detected many times. The rearrangement joins TRBV3-1 to TRBJ2-7; D remains unclear. Germline loops: CDR1 LGHDT, CDR2 YNNKEL (reference sequence). The V gene lost 4 bases and the J gene lost 7 bases, with 14 bases spanning the gap. This CDR3 has 13 amino acids. CDR3: CASSPRPLGEQYF. The DNA of the CDR3 is TGTGCCAGCAGCCCCCGCCCCCTAGGGGAGCAGTACTTC.

The sample holds many counts of this clonotype. The chain links TRBV4-1 to TRBJ2-1; 14 positions match TRBD2. V dropped 2 bases and J dropped 8; count of bases not matched to a gene: 5. Germline lookup yields CDR1 MGHRA and CDR2 YSYEKL. The CDR3 length is 16 residues. Written as DNA, the CDR3 is TGCGCCAGCAGCCAACCGGGACTAGCGGGAGAGTATGAGCAGTTCTTC. It translates to CASSQPGLAGEYEQFF.

This clonotype was counted only a few times. This rearrangement joins TRBV30 to TRBJ2-7, with TRBD2 matching 7 bases. CDR3 length equals 13 residues. Losses at the gene ends were 3 bases for V and 9 bases for J; bases not matched to a gene: 11. Germline-derived CDR1 and CDR2 are GTSNPN and SVGIG (reference sequence). CDR3 coding DNA: TGTGCCTGGAGAGTCAACGAGGGAGGGAGGCAGTACTTC. It encodes CAWRVNEGGRQYF. The full variable domain, rest sourced from reference TRBV30 and TRBJ2-7, is SQTIHQWPATLVQPVGSPLSLECTVEGTSNPNLYWYRQAAGRGLQLLFYSVGIGQISSEVPQNLSASRPQDRQFILSSKKLLLSDSGFYLCAWRVNEGGRQYFGPGTRLTVT.

The rearrangement joins TRBV5-1 to TRBJ2-7; no clear D gene. The CDR3 is 13 amino acids. V was trimmed by 1 base and J by 6 bases, leaving 11 bases between them. The germline CDR1 and CDR2 sequences are SGHRS and YFSETQ. The CDR3 loop is CASSLHDGTEQYF. The CDR3 coding sequence is TGCGCCAGCAGCTTGCACGATGGTACCGAGCAGTACTTC.

There are a few counts of this clonotype. The chain joins TRBV9 to TRBJ2-3; unclear D gene. V lost 0 bases to trimming and J lost 1 base, with 15 bases between them. Germline CDR1 reads SGDLS; CDR2 reads YYNGEE. The CDR3 is 17 residues long. Here the CDR3 DNA reads TGTGCCAGCAGCGTAGGGGCAAACCCCATGGGCACAGATACGCAGTATTTT. Translation: CASSVGANPMGTDTQYF.

This clonotype was seen a few times. A clone one base away is much larger, so this may be a read error. The chain couples TRBV2 to TRBJ1-1; D unclear. This CDR3 spans 13 amino acids. Germline CDR1 reads SNHLY; CDR2 reads FYNNEI. The V and J ends lost 6 bases and 6 bases respectively, with 14 bases between them. The CDR3 reads CASRTAVGPEAFF. The DNA of the CDR3 is TGTGCCAGCAGGACGGCCGTAGGGCCTGAAGCTTTCTTT.

This clonotype was detected only a few times. Here the CDR3 DNA reads TGTGCCAGCAGTTTTCGGCTAGTGGGGGAGCAGTTCTTC. Translated, it gives CASSFRLVGEQFF. This chain uses TRBV28 with TRBJ2-1; D gene uncertain. Germline CDR1 and CDR2: MDHEN and SYDVKM. The CDR3 is made up of 13 amino acids. Between the trimmed V and J ends, which lost 3 bases and 10 bases, there was a span of 13 bases.

There are many counts of this clonotype. The V gene is TRBV20-1, the J gene TRBJ2-7, with TRBD1 matching over 7 bases. The CDR3 contains 13 residues. The germline gives CDR1 DFQATT, CDR2 SNEGSKA (reference sequence). With 6 bases clipped from V and 0 bases from J, the junction kept 5 bases outside the gene matches. The CDR3 DNA reads TGCAGTGCAACCGGGACAGTCTCCTACGAGCAGTACTTC. This translates into CSATGTVSYEQYF.

This clonotype came up a few times. This chain joins TRBV12-3 or TRBV12-4 and TRBJ2-1, with D possibly matching TRBD2 (5 bases). CDR3 length: 14 residues. V was cut by 1 base and J by 8 bases, with 12 bases left in between. CDR3 sequence reads: CASSLGDYDDEQFF. Written as DNA, the CDR3 is TGTGCCAGCAGTTTAGGAGACTACGACGATGAGCAGTTCTTC.

The sample holds a few counts of this clonotype. The chain carries TRBV20-1 and TRBJ2-1; D remains ambiguous. From germline, CDR1 is DFQATT and CDR2 SNEGSKA (reference sequence). This CDR3 has 15 amino acids. Trimming removed 4 bases from V and 6 bases from J, with 19 bases in between. The CDR3 nucleotides are TGCAGTGCTACCGCGGCCCACGTAGCCACCAATGAGCAGTTCTTC. Residues: CSATAAHVATNEQFF.

This clonotype was recorded at least ten times. This chain joins TRBV12-5 and TRBJ2-1; D is unresolved. The CDR3 is 15 residues long. Germline CDR1 is LGHNT and CDR2 is FRNRAP. Trimming removed 5 bases from V and 2 bases from J, with 13 bases in between. The DNA for the CDR3 is TGTGCTAGTGGTCCATTAGGACGGACCTACAATGAGCAGTTCTTC. Translating it yields CASGPLGRTYNEQFF. Full variable domain (missing parts from reference TRBV12-5 and TRBJ2-1): DARVTQTPRHKVTEMGQEVTMRCQPILGHNTVFWYRQTMMQGLELLAYFRNRAPLDDSGMPKDRFSAEMPDATLATLKIQPSEPRDSAVYFCASGPLGRTYNEQFFGPGTRLTVL.

This clonotype was found many times. V is TRBV28 and J is TRBJ2-1; D may be TRBD2 (6 bases). This CDR3 has 15 amino acids. Trimming removed 3 bases at V and 6 bases at J, with 15 bases between. From germline, CDR1 is MDHEN and CDR2 SYDVKM. The CDR3 sequence is CASSFSGVGLNEQFF. As DNA, the CDR3 is TGTGCCAGCAGTTTTTCGGGAGTTGGGCTCAATGAGCAGTTCTTC.

In this sample, this clonotype turned up many times. The rearrangement joins TRBV2 to TRBJ2-7; 8 nucleotides line up with TRBD1. The CDR3 totals 16 residues. Looked up from germline, CDR1 is SNHLY and CDR2 is FYNNEI. V gave up 2 bases and J gave up 1 base; unmatched junction bases: 7. The chain's CDR3 is CASSERATGDSYEQYF. The CDR3 DNA sequence: TGTGCCAGCAGTGAACGGGCGACAGGGGATTCCTACGAGCAGTACTTC.

This clonotype appeared many times. The V and J genes are TRBV6-5 and TRBJ2-5, with 7 bases that match TRBD2. This CDR3 is built from 16 residues. CDR1 and CDR2 (germline): MNHEY, SVGAGI. Trimming took 0 bases from V and 5 from J; bases not matched to a gene: 9. The CDR3 nucleotides read TGTGCCAGCAGTTACTCGGGGGGAGGGCCGGGTGAGACCCAGTACTTC. This encodes CASSYSGGGPGETQYF.

This clonotype occurred a few times. This chain uses TRBV6-2 or TRBV6-3 with TRBJ1-6; D remains ambiguous. Trimming took 2 bases from V and 9 from J, leaving 11 bases between them. The CDR3 is 14 residues long. The germline V gene encodes CDR1 MNHEY and CDR2 SVGEGT. CDR3 amino acids: CASSYGGFVSPLHF. CDR3 DNA sequence: TGTGCCAGCAGTTACGGAGGGTTTGTTTCACCCCTCCACTTT.

The table lists this clonotype with a few counts. This chain uses TRBV20-1 with TRBJ1-1; 9 positions agree with TRBD1. Looked up from germline, CDR1 is DFQATT and CDR2 is SNEGSKA (reference sequence). The junction had 7 bases not matched to a gene; V was cut back by 6 bases and J by 11 bases. There are 11 residues in the CDR3. CDR3 amino acids: CSAHRGLGAFF. The CDR3, as DNA: TGCAGTGCCCACAGGGGGCTGGGGGCTTTCTTT.

The CDR3: CASSVTSLGVWNEQFF. DNA of the CDR3: TGTGCCAGCAGTGTGACTAGCCTAGGAGTATGGAATGAGCAGTTCTTC. This chain connects TRBV12-3 or TRBV12-4 to TRBJ2-1; TRBD2 agrees at 7 bases. The CDR3 has 16 residues. Losses at the gene ends were 5 bases for V and 7 bases for J; bases not matched to a gene: 14.

This clonotype was detected only a few times. The chain has TRBV5-5 and TRBJ1-5; possible D gene TRBD1, 6 bases. Germline V gives CDR1 SGHKS, CDR2 YYEKEE (reference sequence). V shed 4 bases and J shed 4 bases, with 15 bases lying between them. The length of the CDR3 is 15 residues. Written as DNA, the CDR3 is TGTGCCAGCAGCCTTTGGGGGGCTGAGAATCAGCCCCAGCATTTT. Amino acid sequence: CASSLWGAENQPQHF.

This chain connects TRBV19 to TRBJ1-5; no definite D call. The CDR3 is 15 residues long. Trimming shortened V by 7 bases and J by 4 bases, and 17 bases separated the two germline ends. In germline, CDR1 is LNHDA, CDR2 SQIVND (reference sequence). The DNA for the CDR3 is TGTGCCAGTAAGATACGGACGGATCATAATCAGCCCCAGCATTTT. Amino acid sequence: CASKIRTDHNQPQHF.

This clonotype was recorded many times. The chain employs TRBV30 and TRBJ2-7; 7 bases are shared with TRBD2. The CDR3 runs to 13 residues. J lost 2 bases, V lost 3 bases, and 4 bases had no gene match. Looked up from germline, CDR1 is GTSNPN and CDR2 is SVGIG (reference sequence). The DNA of the CDR3 is TGTGCCTGGAGAGCGGGATTTCCCTACGAGCAGTACTTC. This gives the protein CAWRAGFPYEQYF.